This note documents a single T cell receptor beta chain sequence. As yet, its antigen is unknown. Roughly 30,000 T cell genomes (approximately 0.2 ug DNA) went into each sorted-subset replicate. In the study's own analysis: ImmunoSEQ output held junction-only sequences without quality scores, so filtering differed. Some clones are missing from TCRdb's copy, which holds only in-frame ones; the method was immunoSEQ multiplex PCR. The V and J calls and clone size were taken over from that table, and D and trimming were inferred from the DNA. Among about 2.3 million clones listed, approximately 95% were seen once. This sample is drawn from a study of shared clonotypes between healthy human individuals. Study-level points and caveats: The expectation was that sequencing depth would affect clonotype sharing among donors.

The CDR3 totals 12 residues. Germline V gene data show CDR1 as SEHNR and CDR2 as FQNEAQ (reference sequence). The V and J ends lost 2 bases and 5 bases respectively, with 7 bases between them. CD4+ cells underwent separation, giving CD45RA+ naive and CD45RA-negative memory subsets. The sample consisted of naive CD4+ T cells from PBMCs. Subset given: CD45RA+ positively selected. This receptor was obtained from a man aged 18 to 29 in good health. Some clones in this sample may be carry-over from other donors' samples. The chain links TRBV7-9 to TRBJ2-7; no clear D. This chain's CDR3 is CASSLISDEQYF. CDR3 nucleotide sequence: TGTGCCAGCAGCTTAATTTCGGACGAGCAGTACTTC. The full variable domain, with the rest looked up from reference TRBV7-9 and TRBJ2-7, is DTGVSQNPRHKITKRGQNVTFRCDPISEHNRLYWYRQTLGQGPEFLTYFQNEAQLEKSRLLSDRFSAERPKGSFSTLEIQRTEQGDSAMYLCASSLISDEQYFGPGTRLTVT.